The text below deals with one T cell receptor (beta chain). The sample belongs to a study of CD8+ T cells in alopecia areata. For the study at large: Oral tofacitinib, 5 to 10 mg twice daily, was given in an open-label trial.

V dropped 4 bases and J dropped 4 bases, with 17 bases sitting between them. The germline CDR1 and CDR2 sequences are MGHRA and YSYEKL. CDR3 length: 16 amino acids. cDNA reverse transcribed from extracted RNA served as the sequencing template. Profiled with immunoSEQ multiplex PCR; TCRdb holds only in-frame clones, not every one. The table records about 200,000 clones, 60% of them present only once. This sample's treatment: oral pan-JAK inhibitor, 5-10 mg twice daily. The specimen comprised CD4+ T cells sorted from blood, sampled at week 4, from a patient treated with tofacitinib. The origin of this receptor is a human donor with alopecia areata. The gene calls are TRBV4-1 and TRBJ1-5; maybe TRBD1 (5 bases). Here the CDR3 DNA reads TGCGCCAGCAGCCTCAGGATGGAGGGGTATAATCAGCCCCAGCATTTT. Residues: CASSLRMEGYNQPQHF.